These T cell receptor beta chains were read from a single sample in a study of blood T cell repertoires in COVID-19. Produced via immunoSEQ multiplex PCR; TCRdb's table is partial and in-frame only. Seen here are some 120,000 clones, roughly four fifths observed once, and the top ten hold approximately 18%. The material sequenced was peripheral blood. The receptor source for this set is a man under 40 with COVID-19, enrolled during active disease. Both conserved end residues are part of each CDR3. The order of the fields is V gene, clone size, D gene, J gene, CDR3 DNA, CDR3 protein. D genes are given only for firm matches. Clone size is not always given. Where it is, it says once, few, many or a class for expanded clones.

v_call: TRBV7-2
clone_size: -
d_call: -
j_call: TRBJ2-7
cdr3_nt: TGTGCCAGCAGCGTAGGAGGGGGCATCTCCTACGAGCAGTACTTC
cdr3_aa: CASSVGGGISYEQYF

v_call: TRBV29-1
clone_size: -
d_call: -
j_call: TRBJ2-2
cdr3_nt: TGCAGCGTGGTAACACAGGGGACTTCAAACACCGGGGAGCTGTTTTTT
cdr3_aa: CSVVTQGTSNTGELFF

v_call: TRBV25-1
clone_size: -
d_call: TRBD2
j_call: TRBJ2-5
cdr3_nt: TGTGCCAGCAGTGACCAAGGACTAGGACTTGGGGAGACCCAGTACTTC
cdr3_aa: CASSDQGLGLGETQYF

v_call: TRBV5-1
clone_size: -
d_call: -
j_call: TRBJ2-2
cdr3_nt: TGCGCCAGCAGCTTGGCTTCCCTAGGGAACACCGGGGAGCTGTTTTTT
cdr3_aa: CASSLASLGNTGELFF

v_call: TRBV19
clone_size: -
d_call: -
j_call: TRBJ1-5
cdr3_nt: TGTGCCAGTACTATCCAGGGCAATCAGCCCCAGCATTTT
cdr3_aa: CASTIQGNQPQHF

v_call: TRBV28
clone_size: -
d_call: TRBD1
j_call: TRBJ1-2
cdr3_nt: TGTGCCAGCAGGGGGACAGGGGTCTATGGCTACACCTTC
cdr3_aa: CASRGTGVYGYTF

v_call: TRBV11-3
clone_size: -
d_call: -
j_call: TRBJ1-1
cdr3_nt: TGTGCCAGCAGCTTAGGCCCGGTGAACACTGAAGCTTTCTTT
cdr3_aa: CASSLGPVNTEAFF

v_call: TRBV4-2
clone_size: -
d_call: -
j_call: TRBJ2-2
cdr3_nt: TGTGCCAGCAGCCAAGAAACGATCGGGGAGGGGGAGCTGTTTTTT
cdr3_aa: CASSQETIGEGELFF

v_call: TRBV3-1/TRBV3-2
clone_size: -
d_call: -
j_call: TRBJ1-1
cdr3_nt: TGTGCCAGCAGCCAAGATGGGGGCCACACTGAAGCTTTCTTT
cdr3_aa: CASSQDGGHTEAFF

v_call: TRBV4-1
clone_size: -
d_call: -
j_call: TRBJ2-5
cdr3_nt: TGCGCCAGCAGCCAAGTCTATTTACGAGAGACCCAGTACTTC
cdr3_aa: CASSQVYLRETQYF

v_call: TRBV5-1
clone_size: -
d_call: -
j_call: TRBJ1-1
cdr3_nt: TGCGCCAGCAGCCTTATACAGAACACTGAAGCTTTCTTT
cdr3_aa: CASSLIQNTEAFF

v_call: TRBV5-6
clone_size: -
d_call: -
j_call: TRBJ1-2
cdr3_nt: TGTGCCAGCAGCTTGGCGGGGGGACGCCGTATTGGGGGCTACACCTTC
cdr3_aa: CASSLAGGRRIGGYTF

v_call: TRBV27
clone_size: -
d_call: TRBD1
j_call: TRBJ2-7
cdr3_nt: TGTGCCAGCAAACTCCCGGGGACAGGAAGGGAGCAGTACTTC
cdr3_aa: CASKLPGTGREQYF

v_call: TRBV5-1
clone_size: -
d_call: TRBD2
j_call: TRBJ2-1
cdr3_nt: TGCGCCAGCAGCTTGTTTCTGGCGGGGGGAACCTACAATGAGCAGTTCTTC
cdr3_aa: CASSLFLAGGTYNEQFF

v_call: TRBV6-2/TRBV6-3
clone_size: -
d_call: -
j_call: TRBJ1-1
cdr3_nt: TGTGCCAGCAGTTACGGGGCCCCCCGACAGGAACTGAACACTGAAGCTTTCTTT
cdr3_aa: CASSYGAPRQELNTEAFF

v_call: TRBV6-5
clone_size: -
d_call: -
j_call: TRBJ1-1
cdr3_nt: TGTGCCAGCACCTACTCCCGGGACACTGAAGCTTTCTTT
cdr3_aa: CASTYSRDTEAFF

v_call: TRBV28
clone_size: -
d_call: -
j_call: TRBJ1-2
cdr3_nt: TGTGCCAGCAGTTTGGTTGACTCTCCCTATGGCTACACCTTC
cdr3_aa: CASSLVDSPYGYTF

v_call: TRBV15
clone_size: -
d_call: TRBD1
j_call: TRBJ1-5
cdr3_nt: TGTGCCACCAGCAGGGACAGGGGAAACAATCAGCCCCAGCATTTT
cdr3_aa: CATSRDRGNNQPQHF

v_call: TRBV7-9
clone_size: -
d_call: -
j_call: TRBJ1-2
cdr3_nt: TGTGCCAGCAGCTTACCGGGTAACTATGGCTACACCTTC
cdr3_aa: CASSLPGNYGYTF

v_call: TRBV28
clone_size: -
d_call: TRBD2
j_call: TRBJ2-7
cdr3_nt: TGTGCCAGCAGTTTATTCGCCGGGACTAGCGGGAGTTACGAGCAGTACTTC
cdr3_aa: CASSLFAGTSGSYEQYF

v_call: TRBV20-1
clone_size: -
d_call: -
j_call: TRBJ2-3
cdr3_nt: TGCAGTGCTCAGTCGGGAAATACGCAGTATTTT
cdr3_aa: CSAQSGNTQYF

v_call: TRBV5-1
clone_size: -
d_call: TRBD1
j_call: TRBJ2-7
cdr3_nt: TGCGCCAGCAGGGCAAACACAGGGGGCGAGCAGTACTTC
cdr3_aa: CASRANTGGEQYF

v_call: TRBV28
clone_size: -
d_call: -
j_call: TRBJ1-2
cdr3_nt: TGTGCCAGCAGTTCCCCCGGGGTTGGGCCTAATAACTATGGCTACACCTTC
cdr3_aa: CASSSPGVGPNNYGYTF

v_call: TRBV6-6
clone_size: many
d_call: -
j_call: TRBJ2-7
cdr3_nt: TGTGCCAGCAGTTCCACTTCCTACGAGCAGTACTTC
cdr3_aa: CASSSTSYEQYF

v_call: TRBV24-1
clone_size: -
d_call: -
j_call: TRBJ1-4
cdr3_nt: TGTGCCACCAGTGACCGCCGGGACACCGATGAAAAACTGTTTTTT
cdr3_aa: CATSDRRDTDEKLFF

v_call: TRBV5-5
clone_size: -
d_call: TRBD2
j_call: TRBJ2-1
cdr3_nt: TGTGCCAGCAGCTTGGCTCTCAACCTAAGGACTAGCGGGAGGGACAATGAGCAGTTCTTC
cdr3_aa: CASSLALNLRTSGRDNEQFF

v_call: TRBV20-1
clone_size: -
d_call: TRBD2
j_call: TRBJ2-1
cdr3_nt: TGCAGTGCTAGTAGCGGGGTGGCCTACAATGAGCAGTTCTTC
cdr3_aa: CSASSGVAYNEQFF

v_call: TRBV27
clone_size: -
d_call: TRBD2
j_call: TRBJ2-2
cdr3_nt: TGTGCCAGCAGTTTATTTCTAGCGGGCTATACCGGGGAGCTGTTTTTT
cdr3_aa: CASSLFLAGYTGELFF

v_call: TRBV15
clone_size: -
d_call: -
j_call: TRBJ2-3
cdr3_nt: TGTGCCACCAGCAGAGTAGGGGGAGCAGATACGCAGTATTTT
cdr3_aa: CATSRVGGADTQYF

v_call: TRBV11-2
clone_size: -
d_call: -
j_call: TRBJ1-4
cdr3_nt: TGTGCCAGCACTAGGAGCGGGGGAGGGGGAGCACTGTTTTTT
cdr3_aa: CASTRSGGGGALFF

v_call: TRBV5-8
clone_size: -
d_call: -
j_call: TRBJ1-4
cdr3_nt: TGTGCCAGCAGCTTGGCACAGCTCAATGAAAAACTGTTTTTT
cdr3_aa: CASSLAQLNEKLFF

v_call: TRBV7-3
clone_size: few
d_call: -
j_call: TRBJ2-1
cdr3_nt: TGTGCCAGCAGCCCCAATACACCGGGACTTAGGTTGTTCTTC
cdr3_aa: CASSPNTPGLRLFF

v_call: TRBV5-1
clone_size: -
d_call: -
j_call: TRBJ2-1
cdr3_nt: TGCGCCAGCAGCTTAATCCTAGGTGGAGCTTACAATGAGCAGTTCTTC
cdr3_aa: CASSLILGGAYNEQFF

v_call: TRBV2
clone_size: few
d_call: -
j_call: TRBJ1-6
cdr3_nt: TGTGCCAGCAGTTCCGGCCGGAGGGCATATAATTCACCCCTCCACTTT
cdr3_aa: CASSSGRRAYNSPLHF

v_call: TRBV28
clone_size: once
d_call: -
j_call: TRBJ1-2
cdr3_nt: TGTGCCAGCAGTAGCGGGACTTCTCGGGGCTACACCTTC
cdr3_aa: CASSSGTSRGYTF

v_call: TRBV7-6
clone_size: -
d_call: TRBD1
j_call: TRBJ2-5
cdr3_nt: TGTGCCAGCAGCTTACCGTGGACAGGGGGCTTGGAGACCCAGTACTTC
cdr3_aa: CASSLPWTGGLETQYF

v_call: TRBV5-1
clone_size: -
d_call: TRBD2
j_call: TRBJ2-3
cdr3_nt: TGCGCCAGCAGCTACTCGGGCGGGGGTTCCACAGATACGCAGTATTTT
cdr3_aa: CASSYSGGGSTDTQYF

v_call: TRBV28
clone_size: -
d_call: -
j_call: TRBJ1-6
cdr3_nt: TGTGCCAGCACCCTCTTCGGGGAGGAATATTCACCCCTCCACTTT
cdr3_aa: CASTLFGEEYSPLHF

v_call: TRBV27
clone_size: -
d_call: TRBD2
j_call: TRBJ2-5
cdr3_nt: TGTGCCAGCAGTCCAGGGACTAGCGGGAGAGTGGAGACCCAGTACTTC
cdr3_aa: CASSPGTSGRVETQYF

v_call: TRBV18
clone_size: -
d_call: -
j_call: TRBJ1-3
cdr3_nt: TGTGCCAGCTCACGAGGAAGTGGCTCTGGAAACACCATATATTTT
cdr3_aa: CASSRGSGSGNTIYF

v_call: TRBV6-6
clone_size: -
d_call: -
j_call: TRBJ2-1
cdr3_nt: TGTGCCAGCAGTTGGGCTAGCCTCAGTTACAATGAGCAGTTCTTC
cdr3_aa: CASSWASLSYNEQFF